This T cell receptor (beta chain) was sequenced for a study of T-cell reconstitution after alpha-beta-depleted transplantation in children. The CDR3 has 13 amino acids. Trimming cost V 7 bases and J 2 bases, with 9 bases left between them. CDR1 and CDR2 from the germline V gene are MDHEN and SYDVKM. Unique molecular identifiers were incorporated when the TCRbeta library was constructed. In TCRdb, the PCR reads were re-called with MiXCR into one record per CDR3 protein. The repertoire holds about 690,000 distinct CDR3 sequences, with approximately 16% as singletons. The sequencing used PBMCs from the stem cell graft donor, collected from the stem cell graft. J is TRBJ1-5 and V is TRBV28, with unresolved D. The clonotype originates from a human donor who donated a stem cell graft to a child with acute myeloid leukemia. The CDR3 coding sequence is TGTGCCAGCACCTTATGGGGCAATCAGCCCCAGCATTTT. Translated: CASTLWGNQPQHF.